This T cell receptor beta chain stems from a study of blood T cells in healthy people across ages. Study-wide results and caveats: Both naive CD4+ cell counts and diversity were greater in long-lived donors than in aged donors.

Trimming took 1 base from V and 9 from J, leaving 13 bases between them. This CDR3 is built from 14 residues. Germline CDR1 and CDR2: SEHNR and FQNEAQ (reference sequence). A second about 7 to 11 cycle PCR used barcoded and J-beta primers. The study obtained at least 2.5 million CDR3-containing paired-end reads from every sample. TCRdb passed the 5' RACE reads through MiXCR, listing each CDR3 protein once. The sample has fewer than 2,000,000 distinct CDR3 sequences, about two fifths seen once. Of note for this clonotype: Antigen specificity is unknown.

The J gene is TRBJ2-1, the V gene TRBV7-9; unclear D gene. The clonotype comes from a human donor in good health. The sequencing input was blood. The CDR3 nucleotides read TGTGCCAGCAGCTTAGGAATAGCTTTCGGTGAGCAGTTCTTC. Translated, it gives CASSLGIAFGEQFF.